The 10 T cell receptor beta chains reported below all come from one sample, sequenced in a study of blood T cell repertoires in COVID-19. Profiling relied on immunoSEQ multiplex PCR, and the TCRdb table lists in-frame clones only, not all of them. The sample lists about 75,000 clones; roughly 82% were seen once. Sequences were obtained from peripheral blood. These receptor sequences come from a woman aged 45-60 years with acute or convalescent COVID-19.

This clone appeared a few times. This chain links TRBV30 with TRBJ2-1; 8 bases fit TRBD2. Germline trimming cut 4 bases from V and 8 bases from J; bases unmatched to any gene: 4. This CDR3 has 12 residues. The germline gives CDR1 GTSNPN, CDR2 SVGIG (reference sequence). The CDR3 sequence: CAWTGGGDEQFF. CDR3 nucleotides: TGTGCCTGGACGGGGGGGGGTGATGAGCAGTTCTTC.

The rearrangement uses TRBV5-4 and TRBJ2-2; maybe TRBD2 (6 bases). V dropped 4 bases and J dropped 4 bases, with 14 bases sitting between them. The germline V gene has CDR1 SGHNT and CDR2 YYREEE (reference sequence). The CDR3 covers 15 residues. The chain's CDR3 is CASSPARGFTGELFF. As DNA, the CDR3 is TGTGCCAGCAGCCCAGCCCGGGGGTTCACCGGGGAGCTGTTTTTT.

The V call is TRBV29-1, the J call TRBJ2-7; D gene ambiguous. This CDR3 region has 12 residues. Germline assignment: CDR1 SQVTM and CDR2 ANQGSEA. Trimming stripped 3 bases from V and 2 bases from J, with 8 bases between. The CDR3 DNA sequence: TGCAGCGTTGACGACTCCGCCTACGAGCAGTACTTC. It codes for CSVDDSAYEQYF.

The V gene is TRBV19, the J gene TRBJ1-2, with unresolved D. This CDR3 has 12 amino acids. Trimming stripped 6 bases from V and 8 bases from J, with 13 bases between. Germline V gives CDR1 LNHDA, CDR2 SQIVND (reference sequence). The CDR3 protein is CASSHPGGGYTF. CDR3 bases: TGTGCCAGTAGCCACCCAGGAGGGGGCTACACCTTC.

The gene calls are TRBV18 and TRBJ2-1, with 10 positions matching TRBD2. CDR1 and CDR2 from the germline V gene are KGHSH and LQKENI. Trimming cost V 1 base and J 1 base; bases outside gene matches: 4. CDR3 length: 17 residues. The CDR3 bases are TGTGCCAGCTCACCACGGAAAGCGGGAGGGTCCTACAATGAGCAGTTCTTC. This encodes CASSPRKAGGSYNEQFF.

Details on this clone: At one of its ends the junction is not consistent with the germline gene, which may arise from a read error. The J gene is TRBJ2-5, the V gene TRBV14, with 7 nucleotides matching TRBD2. Germline V lookup: CDR1 SGHDN, CDR2 FVKESK. This CDR3 spans 12 amino acids. The CDR3 DNA sequence: TGTGCCAGCAGCCAGATTAGCGGGCCCCGACACTTC. Translation gives CASSQISGPRHF.

The J gene is TRBJ2-4, the V gene TRBV5-4; 8 nucleotides agree with TRBD2. This CDR3 region has 15 residues. Germline V gives CDR1 SGHNT, CDR2 YYREEE (reference sequence). V shed 0 bases and J 8 bases; nucleotides not matched to a gene: 7. The CDR3 sequence: CASSLAGRAMDIQYF. The CDR3, as DNA: TGTGCCAGCAGCTTGGCCGGGAGGGCCATGGACATTCAGTACTTC.

The CDR3 sequence: CASSQVEGGGGELFF. The CDR3 DNA follows: TGCGCCAGCAGCCAAGTCGAGGGAGGGGGCGGGGAGCTGTTTTTT. This chain uses TRBV4-1 with TRBJ2-2, with a tentative D call TRBD2 (7 bases). CDR1 MGHRA and CDR2 YSYEKL come from the germline V gene. CDR3 length equals 15 residues. V was pared by 1 base and J by 7 bases, with 13 bases between.

The rearrangement joins TRBV7-8 to TRBJ2-3; perhaps TRBD2 as D (6 bases). This CDR3 contains 15 residues. With 4 bases removed from V and 0 bases from J, the gap between germline ends came to 11 bases. Germline V gives CDR1 SGHVS, CDR2 FQNEAQ. The CDR3 nucleotides read TGTGCCAGCAGCTCGGGACTGGCTAGCACAGATACGCAGTATTTT. Protein sequence: CASSSGLASTDTQYF.

This chain uses TRBV7-2 with TRBJ1-5; D gene unclear. From germline, CDR1 is SGHTA and CDR2 FQGNSA. V was trimmed by 1 base and J by 0 bases, leaving 4 bases between them. There are 14 residues in the CDR3. The CDR3 sequence: CASSLGPSNQPQHF. The CDR3 nucleotides read TGTGCCAGCAGCTTAGGGCCTAGCAATCAGCCCCAGCATTTT. Full variable domain (rest looked up from reference TRBV7-2 and TRBJ1-5): GAGVSQSPSNKVTEKGKDVELRCDPISGHTALYWYRQSLGQGLEFLIYFQGNSAPDKSGLPSDRFSAERTGGSVSTLTIQRTQQEDSAVYLCASSLGPSNQPQHFGDGTRLSIL.